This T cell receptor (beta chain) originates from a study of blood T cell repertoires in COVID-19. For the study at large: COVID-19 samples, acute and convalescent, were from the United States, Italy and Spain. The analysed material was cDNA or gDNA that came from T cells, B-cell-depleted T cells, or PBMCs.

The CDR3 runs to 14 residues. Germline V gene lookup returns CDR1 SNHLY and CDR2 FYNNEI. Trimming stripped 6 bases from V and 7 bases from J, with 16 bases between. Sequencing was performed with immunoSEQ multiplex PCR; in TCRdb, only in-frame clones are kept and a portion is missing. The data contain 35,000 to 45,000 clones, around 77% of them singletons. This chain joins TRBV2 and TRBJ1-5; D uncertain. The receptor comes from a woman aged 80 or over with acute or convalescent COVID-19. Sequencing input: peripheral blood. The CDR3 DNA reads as TGTGCCAGCAGCAGAGACGGGGTAAACCAGCCCCAGCATTTT. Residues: CASSRDGVNQPQHF.